This T cell receptor (beta chain) came from a study of shared clonotypes between healthy human individuals. CD8 cells regarded as naive lacked CD45RO, were positively chosen for CCR7, and omitted terminally differentiated effector memory CD45RA+ cells. Sorted-subset replicate PCRs used approximately 200 ng of genomic DNA. This amount corresponded to about 30,000 T cell genomes. This table comes from immunoSEQ multiplex PCR, and its TCRdb copy is limited to in-frame clones, with some not included. Of 2 million to 2.5 million clones in the sample, about 93% are singletons; the top ten hold around 1.7%. Germline CDR1 and CDR2: MNHEY and SMNVEV (reference sequence). The germline V and J ends were trimmed by 5 bases and 0 bases, with 10 bases remaining between them. The CDR3 is made up of 14 amino acids.

The sequence was collected from a man in his late teens or twenties in good health. Some clones in this sample may be carry-over from other donors' samples. The specimen was naive CD8+ T cells from PBMCs. The V gene is TRBV27, the J gene TRBJ2-5; D is uncertain. In DNA, the CDR3 is TGTGCCAGCAGTCCAGCCAACTACCAAGAGACCCAGTACTTC. Its translation: CASSPANYQETQYF.